What follows are 14 T cell receptor beta chains derived from one specimen sequenced in a study of CD8 T cells in ankylosing spondylitis. MiXCR, run by TCRdb on the 5' RACE reads, gives a single entry per CDR3 protein. The sample yields fewer than 500,000 distinct CDR3 sequences, roughly 26% seen once. These receptors lack a known antigen. Findings and caveats of the study: A motif in TCR beta, a set of eight highly homologous variants, appeared characteristic of ankylosing spondylitis blood.

Sequenced input: blood, either unsorted or a sorted T cell fraction (not recorded which). Source of these receptors: a male donor with ankylosing spondylitis.

The sample holds a few counts of this clonotype. The genes are TRBV7-2 and TRBJ2-2; unclear D gene. CDR1 SGHTA and CDR2 FQGNSA come from the germline V gene. CDR3 length: 13 amino acids. V gave up 2 bases and J gave up 4 bases, with 5 bases separating them. The CDR3 region is CASSLITTGELFF. The CDR3 region has the DNA TGTGCCAGCAGCTTAATAACCACCGGGGAGCTGTTTTTT.

This chain connects TRBV2 to TRBJ2-3, with D maybe TRBD2 (6 bases). The CDR3 is made up of 18 amino acids. Germline CDR1 reads SNHLY; CDR2 reads FYNNEI. V gave up 3 bases and J gave up 2 bases, with 21 bases separating them. The CDR3 sequence: CASSEGTIVGGNTDTQYF. CDR3 in DNA: TGTGCCAGCAGTGAGGGGACCATAGTCGGCGGGAACACAGATACGCAGTATTTT. The full variable domain, rest sourced from reference TRBV2 and TRBJ2-3, is EPEVTQTPSHQVTQMGQEVILRCVPISNHLYFYWYRQILGQKVEFLVSFYNNEISEKSEIFDDQFSVERPDGSNFTLKIRSTKLEDSAMYFCASSEGTIVGGNTDTQYFGPGTRLTVL.

The genes are TRBV24-1 and TRBJ2-1; D is unresolved. The CDR3 totals 16 residues. Looked up from germline, CDR1 is KGHDR and CDR2 is SFDVKD. Trimming pared 5 bases from V and 0 bases from J, leaving 13 bases between. The CDR3 loop is CATSAPAGNSYNEQFF. CDR3 nucleotide sequence: TGTGCCACCAGTGCCCCCGCAGGAAACTCCTACAATGAGCAGTTCTTC.

This clonotype was recorded many times. The chain recombines TRBV6-1 with TRBJ1-2; D unclear. The CDR3 has 13 residues. With 2 bases removed from V and 6 bases from J, the gap between germline ends came to 10 bases. The germline V gene encodes CDR1 MNHNS and CDR2 SASEGT. The CDR3 here is CASSELGRNGYTF. In DNA, the CDR3 is TGTGCCAGCAGTGAACTGGGCAGGAATGGCTACACCTTC.

The table lists this clonotype with a few counts. The chain carries TRBV11-3 and TRBJ2-1; 9 bases agree with TRBD2. The CDR3 consists of 16 residues. Trimming took 4 bases from V and 7 from J; bases not matched to a gene: 11. In germline, CDR1 is SGHNT, CDR2 YENEEA. CDR3 protein: CASSSPASGASNEQFF. The CDR3 DNA is TGTGCCAGCAGCTCGCCGGCTAGCGGGGCTTCTAATGAGCAGTTCTTC.

V is TRBV20-1 and J is TRBJ2-3, with TRBD2 identical over 8 bases. V gave up 1 base and J gave up 4 bases; unmatched junction bases: 7. Germline V gene lookup returns CDR1 DFQATT and CDR2 SNEGSKA (reference sequence). The CDR3 is made up of 15 amino acids. CDR3: CSARGASGSADTQYF. The CDR3 DNA reads TGCAGTGCTAGAGGGGCTAGCGGGTCAGCAGATACGCAGTATTTT.

The V call is TRBV4-2, the J call TRBJ2-1; 15 bases are shared with TRBD2. J was trimmed by 3 bases and V by 5 bases; bases with no gene match: 20. CDR3 length equals 22 residues. The germline CDR1 and CDR2 sequences are LGHNA and YNFKEQ. The CDR3 region is CASSTTAARPGLAGGNYNEQFF. Here the CDR3 DNA reads TGTGCCAGCAGCACAACCGCGGCCCGCCCGGGACTAGCGGGAGGAAACTACAATGAGCAGTTCTTC.

This clonotype was counted a few times. V and J are TRBV5-1 and TRBJ2-7, with 15 positions matching TRBD2. This CDR3 has 17 residues. After removal of 3 bases from V and 7 bases from J, the junction contained 11 bases not matched to a gene. The germline gives CDR1 SGHRS, CDR2 YFSETQ. CDR3 sequence reads: CASSSGLAGGLQGEQYF. The CDR3 DNA follows: TGCGCCAGCAGCTCGGGACTAGCGGGAGGCCTTCAAGGGGAGCAGTACTTC.

The sample holds a few counts of this clonotype. The CDR3 bases are TGTGCCAGCAGCCGATGGACGGATCTTAACTATGGCTACACCTTC. Translated, it gives CASSRWTDLNYGYTF. This chain joins TRBV3-1 and TRBJ1-2, with unresolved D. Deletions cut 4 bases from V and 1 base from J, with 13 bases between. The germline CDR1 and CDR2 sequences are LGHDT and YNNKEL (reference sequence). The CDR3 spans 15 residues.

This clonotype appeared a few times. The genes are TRBV11-3 and TRBJ2-5; 8 nucleotides match TRBD1. The CDR3 covers 15 residues. After removal of 3 bases from V and 2 bases from J, the junction contained 5 bases not matched to a gene. Germline values: CDR1 SGHNT, CDR2 YENEEA. CDR3 protein: CASSFNTGGQETQYF. The CDR3 DNA reads as TGTGCCAGCAGCTTCAACACAGGGGGGCAAGAGACCCAGTACTTC.

The rearrangement links TRBV6-2 or TRBV6-3 to TRBJ2-3; 14 bases are a match to TRBD2. The CDR3 runs 18 residues. The J segment lost 4 bases and the V segment lost 0 bases, leaving 6 bases of the junction unmatched. Germline CDR1 reads MNHEY; CDR2 reads SVGEGT. The CDR3 is CASSYSGPGLAGADTQYF. The CDR3 nucleotides read TGTGCCAGCAGTTACTCAGGTCCGGGACTAGCGGGAGCAGATACGCAGTATTTT.

V is TRBV24-1 and J is TRBJ1-1; 8 nucleotides line up with TRBD1. Germline trimming cut 6 bases from V and 1 base from J; bases unmatched to any gene: 3. Germline V gene lookup returns CDR1 KGHDR and CDR2 SFDVKD. There are 14 residues in the CDR3. The CDR3 protein is CATSTGTGNTEAFF. The CDR3 DNA reads as TGTGCCACCAGTACCGGGACAGGGAACACTGAAGCTTTCTTT.

This clonotype showed up just a few times. J is TRBJ2-2 and V is TRBV6-2 or TRBV6-3; D is possibly TRBD2 (5 bases). The germline V gene encodes CDR1 MNHEY and CDR2 SVGEGT. V was shortened by 6 bases and J by 4 bases, with 12 bases between the two germline ends. The CDR3 is 14 amino acids. The CDR3 DNA is TGTGCCAGCAGAATCTCCGGGGTCACCGGGGAGCTGTTTTTT. Its protein product is CASRISGVTGELFF.

This clonotype has just a few counts. The rearrangement links TRBV2 to TRBJ2-1; D is perhaps TRBD2 (5 bases). CDR1 SNHLY and CDR2 FYNNEI come from the germline V gene. There are 13 residues in the CDR3. Trimming shortened V by 11 bases and J by 7 bases, and 18 bases separated the two germline ends. In DNA form, the CDR3 reads TGTGCCCAGCACCCGCGGACGGGGAATGAGCAGTTCTTC. Protein: CAQHPRTGNEQFF.